This TCR beta chain was captured in a study of cytomegalovirus exposure and HLA in healthy donors. CDR3 size: 14 residues. Germline V gives CDR1 SNHLY, CDR2 FYNNEI. V shed 6 bases, J shed 5 bases, and the junction held 7 bases outside the gene matches. The primer mix had 60 Vbeta and 13 Jbeta primers. TCRdb's table, derived via immunoSEQ multiplex PCR, lists solely in-frame clones and lacks some. The sample lists about 240,000 clones, around 80% seen once, with approximately 0.47% in the top ten. The TCR sequence derives from a boy aged 5-17 years in good health and CMV-seronegative. Source material: PBMCs. The chain uses TRBV2 and TRBJ2-1; TRBD2 matches 7 bases. CDR3 residues: CASRGREGHNEQFF. The CDR3 DNA follows: TGTGCCAGCAGGGGGAGGGAGGGCCACAATGAGCAGTTCTTC.